These 21 T cell receptor beta chains share one sample of origin, sequenced in a study of T cells after yellow fever vaccination. MiXCR, applied by TCRdb to the 5' RACE reads, yields one record per CDR3 protein. The profile shows over 300,000 distinct CDR3 sequences, about 6.9% of them singletons. The sequences come from PBMCs, collected about 49 days after the first yellow fever vaccination. These receptors came from a man younger than 30 who received the YFV17D yellow fever vaccine.

The chain couples TRBV5-1 to TRBJ1-1, with D unresolved. V lost 5 bases and J lost 2, with 13 bases in between. The CDR3 is 14 residues long. Germline V CDR1 and CDR2: SGHRS, YFSETQ. The CDR3 region is CASRSQAANTEAFF. The CDR3 nucleotides read TGCGCCAGCAGGTCACAAGCAGCAAACACTGAAGCTTTCTTT.

This clonotype was counted a few times. The chain joins TRBV12-3 or TRBV12-4 to TRBJ2-2; D remains ambiguous. V lost 10 bases and J 0 bases, leaving 12 bases between the germline ends. The CDR3 totals 14 residues. CDR3 region: CAILGKSNTGELFF. In nucleotides, the CDR3 is TGTGCCATCTTGGGGAAATCGAACACCGGGGAGCTGTTTTTT.

The chain links TRBV6-5 to TRBJ2-7, with TRBD2 as a possible D gene (7 bases). The CDR3 has 15 residues. Germline loops: CDR1 MNHEY, CDR2 SVGAGI. V lost 0 bases to trimming and J lost 4 bases, with 13 bases between them. CDR3 amino acids: CASSYSWGGPYEQYF. The CDR3 DNA is TGTGCCAGCAGTTACTCTTGGGGGGGGCCGTACGAGCAGTACTTC.

This clonotype was seen more than once but under ten times. This chain joins TRBV6-1 and TRBJ2-7; D is undetermined. From germline, CDR1 is MNHNS and CDR2 SASEGT. This CDR3 contains 18 residues. V lost 0 bases to trimming and J lost 0 bases, with 18 bases between them. The CDR3, as DNA: TGTGCCAGCAGTGAAGCACCCTGGAAAACGAATCCCTCCTACGAGCAGTACGTC. It encodes CASSEAPWKTNPSYEQYV.

This clonotype was seen a handful of times. The chain employs TRBV7-9 and TRBJ2-7; TRBD2 matches 8 bases. Germline CDR1 reads SEHNR; CDR2 reads FQNEAQ (reference sequence). This CDR3 is 15 amino acids long. Trimming took 1 base from V and 0 from J; bases not matched to a gene: 2. CDR3 region: CASSLGGGSSYEQYV. The CDR3 DNA follows: TGTGCCAGCAGCTTAGGCGGGGGGAGCTCCTACGAGCAGTACGTC.

The rearrangement links TRBV9 to TRBJ2-2, with D hard to call. The CDR3 totals 15 residues. Germline CDR1 and CDR2: SGDLS and YYNGEE. V gave up 6 bases and J gave up 3 bases, with 15 bases separating them. Here the CDR3 DNA reads TGTGCCAGCACCAGACGGGTTCGCGACACCGGGGAGCTGTTTTTT. Protein: CASTRRVRDTGELFF.

The chain joins TRBV18 to TRBJ2-1; a weak D match, TRBD1 (6 bases). The V gene's germline CDR1 is KGHSH and CDR2 LQKENI. The CDR3 has 13 residues. V dropped 3 bases and J dropped 8 bases, with 11 bases sitting between them. CDR3 residues: CASSPEQGYEQFF. For the CDR3, the DNA is TGTGCCAGCTCACCCGAACAGGGTTATGAGCAGTTCTTC.

This clonotype was seen at least ten times. V gene TRBV7-2 combines with J gene TRBJ2-7, with D possibly TRBD1 on 6 matching bases. This CDR3 is 14 amino acids long. The germline V gene encodes CDR1 SGHTA and CDR2 FQGNSA. The ends were cut back, 5 bases at V and 6 bases at J, with 17 bases in the middle. The DNA for the CDR3 is TGTGCCAGCAGCCCAAGGGTGGGGGCAGGCGAGCAGTACTTC. It is translated as CASSPRVGAGEQYF.

This clonotype was counted a few times. Here the CDR3 DNA reads TGCGCCAGCAGCCTCTCCGCAATTGTTGCAGATACGCAGTATTTT. Translation: CASSLSAIVADTQYF. The chain recombines TRBV5-1 with TRBJ2-3; D is unresolved. V was clipped by 4 bases and J by 4 bases, with 16 bases between them. The CDR3 sequence is 15 residues long. CDR1 SGHRS and CDR2 YFSETQ come from the germline V gene.

This clonotype has a handful of counts. The chain has TRBV6-6 and TRBJ2-7, with D perhaps matching TRBD1 (5 bases). Germline CDR1 and CDR2: MNHNY and SVGAGI (reference sequence). V lost 2 bases to trimming and J lost 1 base, with 6 bases between them. The CDR3 runs to 13 residues. The CDR3 is CASSYQGSYEQYF. CDR3 DNA sequence: TGTGCCAGCAGTTACCAGGGATCCTACGAGCAGTACTTC.

The sample holds many counts of this clonotype. The chain links TRBV6-2 or TRBV6-3 to TRBJ2-3; 8 positions agree with TRBD1. The CDR3 runs to 17 residues. Trimming removed 7 bases from V and 0 bases from J; junction bases left unmatched: 12. In germline, CDR1 is MNHEY, CDR2 SVGEGT. CDR3 sequence (DNA): TGTGCCAGCAATTTTGGTGCAGGGGGCTTAAGCACAGATACGCAGTATTTT. Its protein is CASNFGAGGLSTDTQYF.

This chain connects TRBV12-3 or TRBV12-4 to TRBJ2-3, with 7 nucleotides matching TRBD1. The CDR3 consists of 14 residues. J lost 0 bases, V lost 6 bases, and 3 bases had no gene match. Here the CDR3 reads CASRGTASTDTQYF. CDR3 DNA sequence: TGTGCCAGCAGGGGGACAGCTAGCACAGATACGCAGTATTTT.

This rearrangement joins TRBV20-1 to TRBJ2-3; 9 positions match TRBD2. With V trimmed by 2 bases and J by 3 bases, 0 bases remained unmatched. The germline CDR1 and CDR2 sequences are DFQATT and SNEGSKA (reference sequence). The CDR3 contains 13 residues. Written as DNA, the CDR3 is TGCAGTGCTAGACTAGCGGGGACAGATACGCAGTATTTT. It specifies CSARLAGTDTQYF.

The chain carries TRBV10-3 and TRBJ1-1, with D perhaps matching TRBD1 (5 bases). Deletions cut 10 bases from V and 3 bases from J, with 18 bases between. Germline assignment: CDR1 ENHRY and CDR2 SYGVKD. The CDR3 has 14 amino acids. CDR3 sequence reads: CATVGLQADTEAFF. In DNA, the CDR3 is TGTGCCACGGTCGGCTTACAGGCCGACACTGAAGCTTTCTTT.

CDR3 coding DNA: TGCGCCAGCAGCCAAGGGGCTAGCGGGGGGTTCCAGTTGAGCGATGAGCAGTTCTTC. As protein: CASSQGASGGFQLSDEQFF. This chain links TRBV4-3 with TRBJ2-1, with 11 bases identical to TRBD2. Germline lookup yields CDR1 LGHNA and CDR2 YSLEER. The CDR3 covers 19 residues. The ends lost 1 base at V and 8 bases at J; junction bases unmatched: 16.

This clonotype was counted a few times. The chain employs TRBV5-4 and TRBJ1-6, with TRBD1 matching over 11 bases. This CDR3 has 16 residues. CDR1 is SGHNT and CDR2 is YYREEE in the germline V gene (reference sequence). V shed 3 bases and J 9 bases; nucleotides not matched to a gene: 8. CDR3 sequence (DNA): TGTGCCAGCAGCTCCGGACAGGGGGCGCACAGTTCACCCCTCCACTTT. Translating gives CASSSGQGAHSSPLHF.

This clonotype has ten or more counts. V is TRBV19 and J is TRBJ2-3; D remains ambiguous. The CDR3 totals 15 residues. The V end was cut by 5 bases, the J end by 0 bases, with 12 bases between. CDR1 is LNHDA and CDR2 is SQIVND in the germline V gene (reference sequence). CDR3 loop: CASSARITSTDTQYF. CDR3 nucleotide sequence: TGTGCCAGTAGTGCACGGATCACTAGCACAGATACGCAGTATTTT.

This clonotype was picked up many times. The chain is built from TRBV18 and TRBJ2-5; 7 bases fit TRBD2. Germline values: CDR1 KGHSH, CDR2 LQKENI. V lost 4 bases and J lost 2; bases outside the gene matches: 4. CDR3 length: 14 amino acids. The CDR3 reads CASSQNSGQETQYF. The CDR3 DNA reads as TGTGCCAGCTCACAGAATAGCGGGCAAGAGACCCAGTACTTC.

A few counts support this clonotype. The genes are TRBV15 and TRBJ1-4; unclear D gene. The germline V gene encodes CDR1 LNHNV and CDR2 YYDKDF (reference sequence). This CDR3 spans 14 amino acids. The V gene lost 5 bases and the J gene lost 7 bases, with 14 bases spanning the gap. The CDR3 DNA is TGTGCCACCAGCTCGGACGGAGTGGGTGAAAAACTGTTTTTT. It codes for CATSSDGVGEKLFF.

Only a few counts were recorded for this clonotype. This chain links TRBV7-2 with TRBJ2-7; 13 bases line up with TRBD2. The CDR3 contains 16 residues. Germline assignment: CDR1 SGHTA and CDR2 FQGNSA. Trimming removed 4 bases from V and 4 bases from J; junction bases left unmatched: 7. The CDR3 nucleotides are TGTGCCAGCAGCTATGCCCCGGGACTAGCGGGATACGAGCAGTACTTC. Translated, it gives CASSYAPGLAGYEQYF.

Only a few counts were recorded for this clonotype. The J gene is TRBJ2-1, the V gene TRBV20-1; 10 bases match TRBD1. Trimming took 1 base from V and 0 from J; bases not matched to a gene: 15. Per germline, CDR1 DFQATT and CDR2 SNEGSKA (reference sequence). The CDR3 consists of 20 residues. CDR3 region: CSARGIEGQGVDSSYNEQFF. For the CDR3, the DNA is TGCAGTGCTAGAGGGATCGAAGGACAGGGGGTCGACAGCTCCTACAATGAGCAGTTCTTC.